This T cell receptor (beta chain) was retrieved from a study of control samples from healthy donors and cancer patients. V lost 5 bases to trimming and J lost 10 bases, with 15 bases between them. CDR3 length: 13 residues. Germline V gene lookup returns CDR1 SGHTA and CDR2 FQGTGA. Profiling relied on immunoSEQ multiplex PCR, and the TCRdb table lists in-frame clones only, not all of them. This table has about 100,000 clones, roughly 87% appearing once. This chain connects TRBV7-3 to TRBJ2-1; D tentatively fits TRBD1 or TRBD2 (5 bases each). The origin of this receptor is a woman between 45 and 65 years old in good health. Input material: blood. For the CDR3, the DNA is TGTGCCAGCAGCCTAAGCTTCAGGGACGAGCAGTTCTTC. It is translated as CASSLSFRDEQFF. Filled out from reference TRBV7-3 and TRBJ2-1, the complete variable domain reads GAGVSQTPSNKVTEKGKYVELRCDPISGHTALYWYRQSLGQGPEFLIYFQGTGAADDSGLPNDRFFAVRPEGSVSTLKIQRTERGDSAVYLCASSLSFRDEQFFGPGTRLTVL.